This TCR beta chain was captured in a study of T-cell memory formation after mild COVID-19. About the research overall: TCR clusters were largely donor specific. Study-wide results and caveats: Later expanders leaned toward CD4+, whereas clones contracting from day 15 to 85 were balanced CD4/CD8. The SARS-CoV-2 specificity of second-wave clones reaching peak at day 37 remained unverified.

A 5'RACE reaction primed in the constant segment made cDNA libraries of TCR alpha and TCR beta, and these carried sample barcodes and UMIs. One entry per CDR3 protein, called by TCRdb with MiXCR from the 5' RACE reads. The repertoire holds approximately 300,000 distinct CDR3 sequences, with 15% to 20% as singletons. There are a few counts of this clonotype. Its antigen is not known. The sample taken for sequencing was PBMCs or a T cell subset sorted from them (not recorded which). The source of this sequence is a man aged 18 to 30 who had mild COVID-19 (a few samples of this study predate the infection). Cell type and time point are not known.

The CDR3: CASSEISGGGQETQYF. The CDR3, as DNA: TGTGCCAGCAGTGAAATTAGCGGGGGAGGACAAGAGACCCAGTACTTC. This chain links TRBV6-1 with TRBJ2-5; 9 bases match TRBD2. Germline loops: CDR1 MNHNS, CDR2 SASEGT. The V segment lost 2 bases and the J segment 2 bases; nucleotides outside the gene matches: 6. The CDR3 has 16 residues.